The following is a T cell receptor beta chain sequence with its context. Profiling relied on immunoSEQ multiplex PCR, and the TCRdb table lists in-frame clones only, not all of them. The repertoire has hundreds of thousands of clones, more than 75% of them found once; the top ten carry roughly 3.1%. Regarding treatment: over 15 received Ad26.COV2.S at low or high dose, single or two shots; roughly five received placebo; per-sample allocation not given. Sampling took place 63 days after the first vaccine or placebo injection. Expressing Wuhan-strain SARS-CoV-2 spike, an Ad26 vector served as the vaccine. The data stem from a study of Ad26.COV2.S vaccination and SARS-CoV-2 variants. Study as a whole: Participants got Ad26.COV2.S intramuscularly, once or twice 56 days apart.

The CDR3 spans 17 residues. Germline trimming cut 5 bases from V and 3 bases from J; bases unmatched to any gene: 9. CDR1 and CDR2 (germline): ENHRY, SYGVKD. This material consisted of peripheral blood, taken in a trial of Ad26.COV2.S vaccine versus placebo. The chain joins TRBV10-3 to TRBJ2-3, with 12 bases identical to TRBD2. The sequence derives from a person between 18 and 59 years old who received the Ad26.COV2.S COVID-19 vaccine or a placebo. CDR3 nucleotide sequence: TGTGCCATCAGTCGACTAGCGGGGGTTCCAGTGACAGATACGCAGTATTTT. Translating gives CAISRLAGVPVTDTQYF.